The rows below give T cell receptor beta chains drawn from one sample of a study of beta chain features in type 1 diabetes. Assay: immunoSEQ multiplex PCR; the TCRdb copy retains only in-frame clones and omits some. The table has a few hundred thousand clones, around 10% seen once. Sequenced sample: central memory CD4+ T cells from blood. These receptors were taken from a young man with type 1 diabetes. CDR3s include the opening cysteine and the closing phenylalanine or tryptophan. Fields, in order: V gene, CDR3 protein.

TRBV2	CASSPSTSGKNIQYF
TRBV2	CASSVGGSSLSYNEQFF
TRBV7-2	CASSLGLGQVYEQYF
TRBV5-1	CASGVGLWNTGELFF
TRBV19	CASSMWTSNQPQHF
TRBV6-5	CASSRGLAGEYEQFF
TRBV4-2	CASSQDRTGPGDTQYF
TRBV5-1	CASSLRTPGGRETQYF
TRBV6-1	CASSEAGKGSGGYTF
TRBV7-2	CASSPWTSGSRRTGELFF
TRBV7-9	CASSLDPGIGYEQYF
TRBV28	CASSLGDREGTEAFF
TRBV29-1	CSVVAYMNTEAFF
TRBV28	CASSPTRAFGQPQHF
TRBV28	CASRLGPETQYF
TRBV6-5	CASSYGREQYF
TRBV7-9	CASILTTLNTEAFF
TRBV28	CANQGQYGYTF
TRBV5-1	CASSSSGTEKAQYF
TRBV18	CASSPGPPASGANVLTF
TRBV27	CASGLGGPGGTQYF
TRBV5-1	CASSTSSATKSYEQYF
TRBV6-5	CASSYSTGAGNTIYF
TRBV4-1	CASSQDLGAGYTF
TRBV5-6	CASSLGAGNGDEQYF
TRBV18	CASSGIGGIAEKLFF
TRBV7-2	CASSTHPGQGYEQYF
TRBV4-2	CASSQDHRGDEQYF
TRBV7-3	CASSPGGTSGSEQYF